This T cell receptor beta chain was recorded in a study of chemoradiotherapy in HPV16-positive cancers. Study context: Candidate HPV-specific T-cell clones and common TCR motifs came from functional assays in a couple of HPV16-positive patients. Findings of the study overall: HPV-responsive T-cell expansion during chemoradiotherapy was linked to improved recurrence-free survival in HPV16-positive patients. During treatment, candidate HPV-specific clones and E7-related motifs expanded in tumor.

To note about this clone: Its antigen is currently unknown.

Over chemoradiotherapy, repertoires were sampled more than once. CDR1 is SGHVS and CDR2 is FQNEAQ in the germline V gene. V shed 1 base and J 5 bases; nucleotides not matched to a gene: 7. CDR3 length: 15 residues. Sequenced by immunoSEQ multiplex PCR; TCRdb stores in-frame clones only, minus some. The table has about 32,000 clones, just under 80% seen once; the top ten hold 3.5% to 4%. V is TRBV7-8 and J is TRBJ2-7, with 8 bases matching TRBD2. This TCR was recovered from a human donor with HPV-associated anogenital cancer. This material consisted of blood, taken from a patient who underwent chemoradiotherapy. The CDR3 sequence is CASSLVGGAWDEQYF. In DNA form, the CDR3 reads TGTGCCAGCAGCTTAGTCGGGGGGGCCTGGGACGAGCAGTACTTC.